Sequencing of this T cell receptor (delta chain) was carried out in a study of Vδ1+ human thymocytes. Study results and limitations: Highly polyclonal TRG and TRD repertoires with Gaussian CDR3 length distributions appeared in thymus. The authors advised highly purified populations and single-cell validation. Thymic delta-chain repertoires held approximately 19% Vdelta2 sequences and few Vdelta3, despite high sort purity. Donors shared many TRG clonotypes but few TRD clonotypes.

There are a few counts of this clone. Its antigen is not known. Alphabeta T cells were depleted, then CD3+ Vdelta1+ Vdelta2- thymocytes were FACS-sorted. The template was reverse-transcribed extracted RNA. CDR3 amplicons came from multiplex PCR with pooled V-gene forward and constant-region reverse primers. TCRdb fed the multiplex PCR reads to CATT. In the table there are about 75,000 delta-chain clones, 30% to 40% of which are singletons. Germline V lookup: CDR1 TSWWSYY, CDR2 QGS. The CDR3 length is 20 residues. Deletions cut 0 bases from V and 1 base from J, with 24 bases between. The sequence derives from a boy younger than two who had congenital heart surgery. The V and J genes are TRDV1 and TRDJ1; D gene uncertain. Specimen: Vdelta1+ gamma-delta thymocytes from the thymus. Subset noted: FACS-sorted CD3+ TCRalphabeta- TCRVdelta1+ TCRVdelta2- thymocytes. The CDR3 region has the DNA TGTGCTCTTGGGGAACTAGGGTTCATCCCCCCACCCCCGGGCACCGATAAACTCATCTTT. It specifies CALGELGFIPPPPGTDKLIF.